A selection of T cell receptor beta chains follows, all from one sample in a study of cytomegalovirus exposure and HLA in healthy donors. Data came from immunoSEQ multiplex PCR; TCRdb stores just in-frame clones and leaves some out. The sample contains approximately 150,000 clones, more than 65% of which appear only once. Sequencing was performed on PBMCs. These receptors were collected from a man in his late teens or twenties in good health and CMV-seropositive. CDR3s include the opening cysteine and the closing phenylalanine or tryptophan. A D gene is named only where the DNA matches it firmly. For some rows the clone size is stated as once, few or many, or as a class when expanded; others skip it.

clone_size j_call d_call v_call cdr3_nt cdr3_aa
few TRBJ1-1 TRBD1 TRBV6-1 TGTGCCAGCAGATTTAGACAGGGGAGGACTGAAGCTTTCTTT CASRFRQGRTEAFF
. TRBJ2-3 TRBD2 TRBV18 TGTGCCAGCTCACCACCAATTAGCGGGAGCACAGATACGCAGTATTTT CASSPPISGSTDTQYF
. TRBJ2-5 TRBD1 TRBV5-6 TGTGCCAGCAGCTCATACGGGACAGGGCGAGAGACCCAGTACTTC CASSSYGTGRETQYF
. TRBJ2-5 TRBD2 TRBV27 TGTGCCAGCAGTTTATCGATCGGGGGGGCGGGGGAGACCCAGTACTTC CASSLSIGGAGETQYF
. TRBJ1-2 . TRBV27 TGTGCCAGCAGTCCTGGACAGCCGTCCTATGGCTACACCTTC CASSPGQPSYGYTF
few TRBJ2-3 TRBD2 TRBV5-1 TGCGCCAGCAGCCCCGGGACTAGCGTGAGGACAGATACGCAGTATTTT CASSPGTSVRTDTQYF
. TRBJ2-3 . TRBV27 TGTGCCAGCAGGGCCGAGGCGGGTCGGGCAGATACGCAGTATTTT CASRAEAGRADTQYF
. TRBJ1-5 . TRBV15 TGTGCCACCAGCAGAGCTTCCAGGGATCAGCCCCAGCATTTT CATSRASRDQPQHF
. TRBJ2-3 . TRBV7-3 TGTGCCAGCACCCTAGGGGTCACTAGCACAGATACGCAGTATTTT CASTLGVTSTDTQYF
. TRBJ2-1 TRBD1 TRBV7-7 TGTGCTAGCAGCTCCCTGACAGGGGTGAGCTCCTACAATGAGCAGTTCTTC CASSSLTGVSSYNEQFF
. TRBJ2-1 . TRBV2 TGTGCCAGCAGTGAGGGGCTAGTTGAGCAGTTCTTC CASSEGLVEQFF
. TRBJ1-4 TRBD1 TRBV6-5 TGTGCCAGCAGTTACGGGAAGGGGGCTTCAAATGAAAAACTGTTTTTT CASSYGKGASNEKLFF
once TRBJ1-1 . TRBV28 TGTGCCAGCAGCATAATCAGGAAGAACACTGAAGCTTTCTTT CASSIIRKNTEAFF
few TRBJ1-4 . TRBV6-6 TGTGCCAGCAGTTACTCGGGAGGGGAAAAACTGTTTTTT CASSYSGGEKLFF